This entry concerns a single TCR beta chain. Its antigen is not known. Primers included in the PCR were 60 Vbeta and 13 Jbeta primers. Repertoires were generated with immunoSEQ multiplex PCR, while TCRdb's copy carries only in-frame clones and drops some. The sample contains under 110,000 clones, around three quarters of which appear only once. This entry belongs to a study of cytomegalovirus exposure and HLA in healthy donors. Study-level findings and limits: In a later analysis, several top co-occurrence clusters appeared linked to parvovirus B19, influenza, CMV and Epstein-Barr virus.

Sequencing input: PBMCs. The receptor was isolated from a boy under 18 in good health and CMV-seronegative.

The CDR3 DNA reads as TGTGCCAGCAGCTTGGTTGTCCCCGGGGGTGAGCAGTTCTTC. Encoded protein: CASSLVVPGGEQFF. This rearrangement joins TRBV7-9 to TRBJ2-1; weak D call: TRBD2 (6 bases). This CDR3 comprises 14 residues. The germline gives CDR1 SEHNR, CDR2 FQNEAQ (reference sequence). V was clipped by 3 bases and J by 9 bases, with 15 bases between them.